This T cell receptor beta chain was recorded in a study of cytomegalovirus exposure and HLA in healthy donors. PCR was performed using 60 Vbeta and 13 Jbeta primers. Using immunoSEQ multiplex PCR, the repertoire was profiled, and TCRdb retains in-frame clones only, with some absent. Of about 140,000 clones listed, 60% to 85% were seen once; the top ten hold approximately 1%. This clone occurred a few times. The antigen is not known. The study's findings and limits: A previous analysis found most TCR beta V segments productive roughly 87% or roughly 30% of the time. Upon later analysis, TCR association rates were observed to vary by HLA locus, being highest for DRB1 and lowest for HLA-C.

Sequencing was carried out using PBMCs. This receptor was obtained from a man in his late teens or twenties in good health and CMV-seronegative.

The CDR3 sequence is CASSGRDRGYNSPLHF. The CDR3, as DNA: TGTGCCAGCAGCGGTCGGGACAGGGGTTACAATTCACCCCTCCACTTT. The rearrangement links TRBV9 to TRBJ1-6; 10 nucleotides agree with TRBD1. The length of the CDR3 is 16 residues. Germline trimming cut 3 bases from V and 7 bases from J; bases unmatched to any gene: 7. Germline CDR1 and CDR2: SGDLS and YYNGEE.